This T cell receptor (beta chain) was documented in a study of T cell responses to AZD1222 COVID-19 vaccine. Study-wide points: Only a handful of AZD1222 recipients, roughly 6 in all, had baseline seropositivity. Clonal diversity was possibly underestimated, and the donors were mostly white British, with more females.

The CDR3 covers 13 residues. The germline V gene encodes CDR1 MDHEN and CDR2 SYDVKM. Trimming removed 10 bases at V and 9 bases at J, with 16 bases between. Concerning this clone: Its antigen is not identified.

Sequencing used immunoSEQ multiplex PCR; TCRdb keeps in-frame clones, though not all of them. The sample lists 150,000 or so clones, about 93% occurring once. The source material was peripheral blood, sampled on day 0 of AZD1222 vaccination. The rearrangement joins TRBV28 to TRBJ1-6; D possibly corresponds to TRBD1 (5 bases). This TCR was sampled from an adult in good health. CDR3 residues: CAIRSGRPSPLHF. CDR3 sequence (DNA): TGTGCCATTCGTTCAGGGAGGCCTTCACCCCTCCACTTT.